The present entry profiles one T cell receptor beta chain with its context. The antigen it binds to is not known. Nothing much larger sits one base from this clone, and base qualities are not available. At one collaborating source in Seattle, patients were enrolled during active infection and were followed longitudinally through the course of disease. Collaborating institutions collected whole blood in K2EDTA tubes following their own protocols. For TCRbeta analysis, collaborators shipped samples as frozen whole blood, isolated PBMCs, or DNA extracted from either of those sample types. The germline V gene (reference sequence) specifies GTSNPN as CDR1 and SVGIG as CDR2. From the cysteine through the phenylalanine, the CDR3 covers 13 amino acids. Of the read, only the CDR3 DNA is kept; its 39 bases are in frame from base 1. V lost 0 bases and J lost 7 bases; the stretch between them is 12 bases long.

The immunoSEQ Assay, a bias-controlled multiplex PCR, was used to amplify TCRbeta CDR3 regions from genomic DNA. In the authors' own workflow: The number of nucleated cells in each sample was estimated by amplification of reference gene primers within the assay. To quantify the absolute abundance of each unique TCRbeta CDR3 rearrangement, sequence reads were collapsed and filtered. For each sample, productive Simpson clonality was calculated as the square root of Simpson's diversity index over productive rearrangements. TCRdb obtained this table from immuneACCESS and retained in-frame rearrangements with V and J assigned. These tables miss some clones; where compared with another copy, unresolved V genes account for less than half of the shortfall, and the remainder is unexplained. D and trimming were read from the DNA, whereas the V and J calls and clone size are those reported in that table. The sample table shows about 250,000 clones, and about 82% are seen once. The top ten clones comprise 5.5% to 6.5% of the sample.

The data belong to a study of blood T cell repertoires in COVID-19 (TCRdb year 2020). Turning to the overall study: Samples from collaborators originated in the United States, Italy and Spain and spanned both the acute and convalescent phases of COVID-19. The prospective study material was composed of cDNA or gDNA derived from T cells, B-cell-depleted T cells, or PBMCs. Nearly every sample came with metadata listing a de-identified subject ID, COVID-19 status, age in years and sex. The dataset comprised deeply sampled blood TCRbeta repertoires from subjects exposed to, actively infected with, or recovered from COVID-19. The repertoires were released in a freely available public database meant as a resource for research on the immune response to SARS-CoV-2. Samples were obtained from the ongoing ImmuneRACE study (first 160 participants) and from approximately 1,200 subjects provided by 6 global collaborators. Where HLA class I and class II types were available, the types were taken from metadata supplied by the sample provider, not from assay-based typing. General study outcomes and caveats: How much clinical and demographic metadata was included differed by source and by participant, and the metadata was provided uncurated.

Sequencing input: peripheral blood. In this chain, TRBV30 is recombined with TRBJ1-2; matching of 5 bases hints at TRBD1 as the D gene. The source of this sequence is a woman older than 75 with COVID-19, enrolled during active disease. The CDR3 here reads CAWSVGAHTGYTF. The nucleotide sequence reads TGTGCCTGGAGTGTAGGGGCCCACACTGGCTACACCTTC. Reference TRBV30 and TRBJ1-2 proteins supply the regions before and after the CDR3; the full variable domain is: SQTIHQWPATLVQPVGSPLSLECTVEGTSNPNLYWYRQAAGRGLQLLFYSVGIGQISSEVPQNLSASRPQDRQFILSSKKLLLSDSGFYLCAWSVGAHTGYTFGSGTRLTVV.